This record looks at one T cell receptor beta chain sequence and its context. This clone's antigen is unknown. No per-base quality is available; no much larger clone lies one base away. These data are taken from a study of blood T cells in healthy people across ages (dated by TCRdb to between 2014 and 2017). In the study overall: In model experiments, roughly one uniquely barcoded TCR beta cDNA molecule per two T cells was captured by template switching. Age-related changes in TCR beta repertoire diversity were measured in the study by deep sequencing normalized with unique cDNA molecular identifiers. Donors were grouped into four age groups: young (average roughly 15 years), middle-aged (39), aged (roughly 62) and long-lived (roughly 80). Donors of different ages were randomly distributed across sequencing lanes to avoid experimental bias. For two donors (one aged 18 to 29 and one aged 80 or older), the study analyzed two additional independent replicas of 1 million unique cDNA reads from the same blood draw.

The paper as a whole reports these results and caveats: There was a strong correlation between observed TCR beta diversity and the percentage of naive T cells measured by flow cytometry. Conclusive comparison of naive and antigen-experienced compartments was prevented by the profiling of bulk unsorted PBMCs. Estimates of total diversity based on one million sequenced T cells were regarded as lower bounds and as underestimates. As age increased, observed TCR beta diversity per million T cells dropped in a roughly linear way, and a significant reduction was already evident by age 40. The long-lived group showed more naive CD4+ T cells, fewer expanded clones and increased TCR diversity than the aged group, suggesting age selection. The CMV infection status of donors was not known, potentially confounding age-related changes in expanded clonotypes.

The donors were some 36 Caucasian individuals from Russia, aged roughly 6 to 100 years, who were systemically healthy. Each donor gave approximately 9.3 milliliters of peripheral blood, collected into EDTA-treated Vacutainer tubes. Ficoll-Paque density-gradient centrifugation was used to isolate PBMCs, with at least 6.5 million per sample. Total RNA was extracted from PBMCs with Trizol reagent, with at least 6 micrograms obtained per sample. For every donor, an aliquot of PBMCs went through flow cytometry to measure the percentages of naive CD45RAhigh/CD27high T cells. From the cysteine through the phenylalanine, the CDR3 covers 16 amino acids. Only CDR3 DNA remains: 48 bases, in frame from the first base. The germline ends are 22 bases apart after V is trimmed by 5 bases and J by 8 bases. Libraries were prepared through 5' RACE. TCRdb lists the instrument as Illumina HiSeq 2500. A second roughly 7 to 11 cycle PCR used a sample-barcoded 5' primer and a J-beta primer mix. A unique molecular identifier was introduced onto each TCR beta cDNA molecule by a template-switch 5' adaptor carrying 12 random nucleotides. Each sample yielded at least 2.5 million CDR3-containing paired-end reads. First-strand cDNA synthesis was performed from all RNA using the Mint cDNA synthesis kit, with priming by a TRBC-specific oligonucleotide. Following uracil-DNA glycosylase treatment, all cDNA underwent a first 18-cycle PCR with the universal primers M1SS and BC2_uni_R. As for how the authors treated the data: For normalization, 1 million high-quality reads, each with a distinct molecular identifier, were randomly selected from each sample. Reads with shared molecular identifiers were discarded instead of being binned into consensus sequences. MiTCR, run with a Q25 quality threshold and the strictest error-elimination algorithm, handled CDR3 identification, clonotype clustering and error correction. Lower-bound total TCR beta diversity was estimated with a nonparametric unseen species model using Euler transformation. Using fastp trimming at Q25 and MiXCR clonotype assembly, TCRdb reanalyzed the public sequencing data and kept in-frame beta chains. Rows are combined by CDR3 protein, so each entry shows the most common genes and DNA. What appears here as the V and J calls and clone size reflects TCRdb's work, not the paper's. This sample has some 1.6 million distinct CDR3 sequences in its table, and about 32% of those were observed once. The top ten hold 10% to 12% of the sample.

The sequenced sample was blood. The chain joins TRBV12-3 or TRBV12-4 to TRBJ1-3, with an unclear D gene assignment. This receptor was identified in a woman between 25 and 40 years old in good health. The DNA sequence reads TGTGCCAGCAGTGACCCGGGCTGGGCCCTGGGGTACACCATATATTTT. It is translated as CASSDPGWALGYTIYF.